The sequence of this T cell receptor beta chain was determined in a study of cytomegalovirus exposure and HLA in healthy donors. PCR primers comprised 60 Vbeta and 13 Jbeta primers. The protocol was immunoSEQ multiplex PCR, while the TCRdb copy is restricted to in-frame clones and leaves out a portion. The table shows about 140,000 clones, with 70% to 85% occurring only once. Germline-derived CDR1 and CDR2 are SGHTA and FQGNSA. The CDR3 is 14 amino acids. V lost 5 bases and J lost 4; bases outside the gene matches: 3. This clonotype was sampled from a woman between 45 and 60 years old in good health and CMV-seropositive. The genes are TRBV7-2 and TRBJ1-5; TRBD1 matches 9 bases. Sequenced input: PBMCs. The CDR3 DNA sequence: TGTGCCAGCAGCCGGACAGGGGAAAATCAGCCCCAGCATTTT. Translating it yields CASSRTGENQPQHF.